The 12 T cell receptor beta chains listed next were all sequenced from one sample in a study of a mutant IDH1 vaccine in newly diagnosed glioma. TCRdb's table, derived via immunoSEQ multiplex PCR, lists solely in-frame clones and lacks some. The sample yields roughly 51,000 clones, approximately 84% seen once. Documented time point: week 47, end of study. Mutant IDH1 20-mer peptide, at 300 ug, made up each vaccine dose, with topical imiquimod. Their antigen targets remain unknown. The material sequenced was PBMCs, taken from a glioma patient whose treatment included an IDH1 peptide vaccine. The receptors were sampled from a woman in her 30s with glioma. Some clones in this sample may be carry-over from other donors' samples.

This clone was picked up a small number of times. J is TRBJ2-5 and V is TRBV28; weak D call: TRBD2 (6 bases). Trimming cost V 8 bases and J 5 bases, with 24 bases left between them. The CDR3 runs to 16 residues. From germline, CDR1 is MDHEN and CDR2 SYDVKM. CDR3: CASSIGRREDGETQYF. Here the CDR3 DNA reads TGTGCCAGCTCCATCGGTCGCAGGGAGGACGGGGAGACCCAGTACTTC.

The chain carries TRBV7-6 and TRBJ1-3; D not resolved. The CDR3 consists of 15 residues. V lost 0 bases and J lost 4, with 10 bases in between. From germline, CDR1 is SGHVS and CDR2 FNYEAQ. DNA of the CDR3: TGTGCCAGCAGCTTAGCACCCGGGAGGGGAAACACCATATATTTT. Amino acids: CASSLAPGRGNTIYF.

The chain uses TRBV7-9 and TRBJ2-7; a weak D match, TRBD1 (5 bases). Looked up from germline, CDR1 is SEHNR and CDR2 is FQNEAQ (reference sequence). The CDR3 is 15 amino acids. With 2 bases removed from V and 1 base from J, the gap between germline ends came to 12 bases. The CDR3 here is CASSLYPRQSYEQYF. The CDR3 DNA is TGTGCCAGCAGCTTATATCCGAGACAGTCCTACGAGCAGTACTTC.

V usage is TRBV30 and J usage is TRBJ2-3; D perhaps matches TRBD2 (6 bases). V shed 0 bases and J shed 4 bases, with 14 bases lying between them. This CDR3 contains 15 residues. The V gene's germline CDR1 is GTSNPN and CDR2 SVGIG (reference sequence). CDR3 DNA: TGTGCCTGGAGTGTAGGAGGGGCCGGGGCAGATACGCAGTATTTT. Translating it yields CAWSVGGAGADTQYF. The full variable domain, in which reference TRBV30 and TRBJ2-3 provide the parts outside the CDR3, is SQTIHQWPATLVQPVGSPLSLECTVEGTSNPNLYWYRQAAGRGLQLLFYSVGIGQISSEVPQNLSASRPQDRQFILSSKKLLLSDSGFYLCAWSVGGAGADTQYFGPGTRLTVL.

This sequence joins TRBV6-5 and TRBJ1-2, with D unclear. V lost 0 bases, J lost 6 bases, and 14 bases lay in between. CDR1 is MNHEY and CDR2 is SVGAGI in the germline V gene. This CDR3 comprises 15 residues. In DNA, the CDR3 is TGTGCCAGCAGTTACTCTATCGGCAGAACTGATGGCTACACCTTC. The encoded protein is CASSYSIGRTDGYTF.

The genes are TRBV10-3 and TRBJ2-7; D gene uncertain. V was shortened by 11 bases and J by 5 bases, with 13 bases between the two germline ends. The CDR3 contains 11 residues. Germline V gene sequence: CDR1 ENHRY, CDR2 SYGVKD. CDR3 nucleotides: TGTGCCCCGCGTACTTTCGACGAGCAGTACTTC. It specifies CAPRTFDEQYF.

The rearrangement links TRBV9 to TRBJ1-5, with D uncertain. Germline V gives CDR1 SGDLS, CDR2 YYNGEE. The CDR3 is 17 amino acids. V lost 4 bases, J lost 2 bases, and 19 bases lay in between. As DNA, the CDR3 is TGTGCCAGCAGCTCCCGACGGACGGTGGGCGGCAATCAGCCCCAGCATTTT. This gives the protein CASSSRRTVGGNQPQHF.

This clone came up a few times. This chain joins TRBV4-1 and TRBJ1-5; 7 bases are shared with TRBD1. The CDR3 sequence is 15 residues long. The ends lost 3 bases at V and 7 bases at J; junction bases unmatched: 9. Germline V lookup: CDR1 MGHRA, CDR2 YSYEKL. The CDR3 reads CASSQEGGASQPQHF. CDR3 DNA: TGCGCCAGCAGCCAGGAAGGGGGCGCTTCCCAGCCCCAGCATTTT.

Regarding this clone: Mismatch with germline at one junction end may stem from a read error. The chain has TRBV11-1 and TRBJ2-4; 14 bases line up with TRBD2. The CDR3 is made up of 16 amino acids. Germline V gene data show CDR1 as SGHAT and CDR2 as FQDESV (reference sequence). CDR3 in amino acids: CASSSTSGRARNIQYF. Written as DNA, the CDR3 is TGTGCCAGCAGCTCGACTAGCGGGAGGGCCAGAAACATTCAGTACTTC.

V usage is TRBV10-1 and J usage is TRBJ2-2; possible D gene TRBD2, 6 bases. The V gene's germline CDR1 is WNHNN and CDR2 SYGVQD (reference sequence). This CDR3 is 14 amino acids long. The V gene lost 8 bases and the J gene lost 6 bases, with 16 bases spanning the gap. CDR3 region: CASREGSGAGELFF. CDR3 DNA: TGCGCCAGCCGCGAGGGGTCGGGAGCCGGGGAGCTGTTTTTT.

This clone turned up a few times. This chain joins TRBV15 and TRBJ2-7, with D unclear. There are 16 residues in the CDR3. The V end was cut by 0 bases, the J end by 5 bases, with 17 bases between. Per germline, CDR1 LNHNV and CDR2 YYDKDF (reference sequence). The DNA of the CDR3 is TGTGCCACCAGCAGAGATCTTAATTCAGGTTATGACGAGCAGTACTTC. The encoded protein is CATSRDLNSGYDEQYF.

The rearrangement uses TRBV7-8 and TRBJ2-2, with TRBD2 as a possible D gene (5 bases). This CDR3 has 16 residues. The germline V gene encodes CDR1 SGHVS and CDR2 FQNEAQ. The V and J ends lost 5 bases and 1 base respectively, with 14 bases between them. The CDR3 is CASSPLGGGNTGELFF. CDR3 nucleotides: TGTGCCAGCAGCCCCCTAGGTGGAGGGAACACCGGGGAGCTGTTTTTT.